The clone carrying this T cell receptor (beta chain) was recorded only once. Its specificity is not known. The data derive from a study of cytomegalovirus exposure and HLA in healthy donors. This CDR3 region has 15 residues. CDR1 and CDR2 (germline): SGHVS, FQNEAQ. Germline trimming cut 7 bases from V and 7 bases from J; bases unmatched to any gene: 12. The study ran its PCR with 60 Vbeta and 13 Jbeta primers. Measured with immunoSEQ multiplex PCR; TCRdb has only the in-frame clones, and not every one. The sample lists approximately 100,000 clones, roughly four fifths occurring once. Study conclusions and caveats: Productive status was seen about 87% or about 30% of the time for most TCR beta V segments in an earlier analysis. What was likely a sequencing artifact was a cluster of highly shared sequence variants. TCR association rates varied by HLA locus in a later analysis, with DRB1 highest and HLA-C lowest.

This sequence was found in a woman aged 50 to 65 in good health and CMV-seropositive. The chain uses TRBV7-8 and TRBJ1-5, with TRBD1 matching 8 bases. The source material was PBMCs. DNA of the CDR3: TGTGCCAGCACCCTCCAGACAGGGGAGGGACAGCCCCAGCATTTT. Encoded protein: CASTLQTGEGQPQHF.